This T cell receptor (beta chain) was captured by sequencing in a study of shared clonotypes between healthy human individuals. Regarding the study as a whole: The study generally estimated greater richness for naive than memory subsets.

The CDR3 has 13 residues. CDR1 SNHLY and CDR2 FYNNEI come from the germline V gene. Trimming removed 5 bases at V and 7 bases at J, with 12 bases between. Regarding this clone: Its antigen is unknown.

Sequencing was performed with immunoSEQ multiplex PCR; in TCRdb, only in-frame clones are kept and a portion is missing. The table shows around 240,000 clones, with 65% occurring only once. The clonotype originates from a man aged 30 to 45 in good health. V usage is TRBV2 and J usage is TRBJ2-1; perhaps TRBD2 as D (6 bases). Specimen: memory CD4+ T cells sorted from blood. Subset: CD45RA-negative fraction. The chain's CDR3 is CASSPTRGNEQFF. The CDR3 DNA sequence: TGTGCCAGCAGTCCGACTAGGGGAAATGAGCAGTTCTTC.